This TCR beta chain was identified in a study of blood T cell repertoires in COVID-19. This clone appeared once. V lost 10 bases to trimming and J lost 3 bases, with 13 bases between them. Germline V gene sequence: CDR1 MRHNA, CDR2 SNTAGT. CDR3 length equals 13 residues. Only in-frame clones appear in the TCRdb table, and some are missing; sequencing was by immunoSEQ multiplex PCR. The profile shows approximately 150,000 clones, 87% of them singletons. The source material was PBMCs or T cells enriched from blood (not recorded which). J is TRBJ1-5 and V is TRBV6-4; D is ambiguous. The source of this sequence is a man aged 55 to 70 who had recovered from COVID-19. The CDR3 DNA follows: TGTGCCAAGCCGGGAGATTACAATCAGCCCCAGCATTTT. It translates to CAKPGDYNQPQHF.